Following are 23 T cell receptor beta chains from one sample sequenced in a study of blood T cells in healthy people across ages. Through a sample-barcoded 5' primer and a J-beta primer mix, a second PCR was run for roughly 7 to 12 cycles. Using its own MiXCR run on the 5' RACE reads, TCRdb lists one record per CDR3 protein. The sample consists of more than 800,000 distinct CDR3 sequences, more than 25% of them appearing once. Sample: blood. The receptor set was obtained from a woman at least 80 years old in good health.

In this sample, this clonotype turned up a few times. The chain carries TRBV7-2 and TRBJ1-1, with D perhaps TRBD1 (6 bases). CDR3 length: 14 amino acids. Trimming took off 4 bases at V and 1 base at J, with 10 bases between the two ends. Germline V CDR1 and CDR2: SGHTA, FQGNSA. This chain's CDR3 is CASSSMGANTEAFF. CDR3 bases: TGTGCCAGCAGCTCGATGGGGGCGAACACTGAAGCTTTCTTT.

In its sample, this clonotype was seen a few times. The V call is TRBV24-1, the J call TRBJ2-3; D possibly matches TRBD1 or TRBD2 (5 bases each). CDR3 length: 14 residues. V was cut by 4 bases and J by 0 bases, with 7 bases left in between. The germline V gene encodes CDR1 KGHDR and CDR2 SFDVKD. CDR3 protein: CATSDGASTDTQYF. CDR3 DNA: TGTGCCACCAGTGACGGGGCAAGCACAGATACGCAGTATTTT.

This chain connects TRBV21-1 to TRBJ1-1. TRBV21-1 is a listed pseudogene. The CDR3 totals 16 residues. As DNA, the CDR3 is TGTGCCAGCAGCAACCGGCGGGGGGGGCTGAACACTGAAGCTTTCTTT. Translating it yields CASSNRRGGLNTEAFF.

Worth noting for this clonotype: This could be a read error, since a much larger clone is one nucleotide away. This chain joins TRBV29-1 and TRBJ1-1; no clear D gene. The CDR3 is made up of 10 amino acids. V lost 5 bases and J lost 3, with 4 bases in between. In germline, CDR1 is SQVTM, CDR2 ANQGSEA. The CDR3 sequence: CSVLDTEAFF. DNA of the CDR3: TGCAGCGTTCTGGACACTGAAGCTTTCTTT.

This clonotype has more than one count but fewer than ten. The chain joins TRBV6-6 to TRBJ1-3; 10 nucleotides align to TRBD1. V was clipped by 5 bases and J by 4 bases; unmatched bases: 2. Germline V CDR1 and CDR2: MNHNY, SVGAGI (reference sequence). The CDR3 sequence is 14 residues long. CDR3 in DNA: TGTGCCAGCAGTGCGGGACAGGGGGGAAACACCATATATTTT. Residues: CASSAGQGGNTIYF.

Regarding this clonotype: The junction shows a germline mismatch at one end, possibly a read error. The chain is built from TRBV12-3 or TRBV12-4 and TRBJ2-3, with D perhaps TRBD2 (5 bases). This CDR3 has 13 amino acids. CDR3: CASTLGRPDTQYF. Written as DNA, the CDR3 is TGTGCCAGCACTTTAGGGAGACCAGATACGCAGTATTTT.

This clonotype has just a few counts. The junction differs from germline at one of its ends, possibly a read error. V gene TRBV4-2 combines with J gene TRBJ2-3; 14 nucleotides match TRBD2. Germline-derived CDR1 and CDR2 are LGHNA and YNFKEQ. This CDR3 spans 17 amino acids. The CDR3 coding sequence is TGTGCCAGCAGCCAATTCTCGACTAGCGGGGGGGCAGATGCGCAGTATTTT. As protein: CASSQFSTSGGADAQYF.

A note on this clonotype: A read error may account for a junction end that differs from germline. V is TRBV3-1 and J is TRBJ2-5, with 16 nucleotides matching TRBD2. This CDR3 has 17 residues. CDR1 and CDR2 from the germline V gene are LGHDT and YNNKEL (reference sequence). The CDR3, as DNA: TGTGCCAGCAGCCGGGGACTAGCGGGGGGGTACCAAGAGGCCCAGTACTTC. Its protein product is CASSRGLAGGYQEAQYF.

This clonotype was counted ten times or more. The chain joins TRBV20-1 to TRBJ2-1; perhaps D is TRBD1 or TRBD2 (5 bases each). The CDR3 is 14 amino acids. The V gene lost 6 bases and the J gene lost 4 bases, with 16 bases spanning the gap. Germline loops: CDR1 DFQATT, CDR2 SNEGSKA (reference sequence). The CDR3 coding sequence is TGCAGTGCGAGCCAGTTAGAGGGGTACAATGAGCAGTTCTTC. Encoded protein: CSASQLEGYNEQFF.

This clonotype was counted at least ten times. The chain joins TRBV20-1 to TRBJ1-2; 8 bases align to TRBD1. This CDR3 is 16 amino acids long. Germline assignment: CDR1 DFQATT and CDR2 SNEGSKA (reference sequence). For the CDR3, the DNA is TGCAGCCCCCGCCCCCGTGCAGGGGGCGGGTTTTATGGCTACACCTTC. Residues: CSPRPRAGGGFYGYTF.

This clonotype was found a few times. V is TRBV5-5 and J is TRBJ2-2; 10 nucleotides align to TRBD2. V was clipped by 0 bases and J by 1 base; unmatched bases: 3. The CDR3 sequence is 17 residues long. Germline V gene sequence: CDR1 SGHKS, CDR2 YYEKEE (reference sequence). CDR3 protein: CASSLAPSGGNTGELFF. In DNA form, the CDR3 reads TGTGCCAGCAGCTTGGCTCCTAGCGGGGGGAACACCGGGGAGCTGTTTTTT.

For this clonotype: A clone one base away is much larger, so this may be a read error. This chain joins TRBV4-1 and TRBJ2-5; no reliable D call. The germline V gene encodes CDR1 MGHRA and CDR2 YSYEKL. The length of the CDR3 is 13 residues. In nucleotides, the CDR3 is TGCGTCAGCAGCCAAGTCGAACAAGAGACCCAGTACTTC. This sequence encodes CVSSQVEQETQYF.

Details on this clonotype: A much larger clone is a single base away; this may be a read error. The rearrangement links TRBV10-3 to TRBJ2-2; D may be TRBD2 (5 bases). V lost 0 bases, J lost 3 bases, and 11 bases lay in between. Germline loops: CDR1 ENHRY, CDR2 SYGVKD. The CDR3 covers 16 residues. CDR3 sequence reads: CAISESRVLDTGELFF. In DNA form, the CDR3 reads TGTGCCATCAGTGAGTCGAGGGTCTTGGACACCGGGGAGCTGTTTTTT.

This clonotype was counted ten times or more. The chain carries TRBV5-1 and TRBJ2-5, with unresolved D. V was trimmed by 1 base and J by 2 bases, leaving 9 bases between them. CDR1 SGHRS and CDR2 YFSETQ come from the germline V gene. The CDR3 is 14 amino acids. The CDR3 here is CASSLNEPQETQYF. The CDR3 DNA sequence: TGCGCCAGCAGCTTGAACGAGCCTCAAGAGACCCAGTACTTC.

This sequence joins TRBV30 and TRBJ1-2; D may be TRBD1 (5 bases). Germline assignment: CDR1 GTSNPN and CDR2 SVGIG (reference sequence). The CDR3 is made up of 14 amino acids. The V gene lost 2 bases and the J gene lost 8 bases, with 18 bases spanning the gap. The CDR3 reads CAWSSPGIRGGYTF. The DNA for the CDR3 is TGTGCCTGGAGTTCCCCAGGGATAAGGGGAGGCTACACCTTC.

Concerning this clonotype: Given a much more abundant clone one base away, this may be a read error. The chain employs TRBV20-1 and TRBJ2-3; 10 bases line up with TRBD2. CDR3 length: 14 amino acids. V dropped 8 bases and J dropped 2; count of bases not matched to a gene: 7. The germline gives CDR1 DFQATT, CDR2 SNEGSKA (reference sequence). As DNA, the CDR3 is TGCAGTACGCTAACTAGCGGGAACACAGATACGCAGTATTTT. It codes for CSTLTSGNTDTQYF.

Many counts were recorded for this clonotype. This may be a read error: a much more frequent sequence differs by one nucleotide. The chain combines TRBV3-1 with TRBJ1-2; D unresolved. The CDR3 runs 13 residues. Trimming pared 1 base from V and 4 bases from J, leaving 7 bases between. CDR1 LGHDT and CDR2 YNNKEL come from the germline V gene (reference sequence). CDR3 DNA: TGTGCCAGCAGCCAAGGGGCAGGCTATGGCTACACCTTC. This translates into CASSQGAGYGYTF. Looking up the rest from reference TRBV3-1 and TRBJ1-2 gives the full variable domain: DTAVSQTPKYLVTQMGNDKSIKCEQNLGHDTMYWYKQDSKKFLKIMFSYNNKELIINETVPNRFSPKSPDKAHLNLHINSLELGDSAVYFCASSQGAGYGYTFGSGTRLTVV.

As to this clonotype: At one boundary the junction diverges from the germline segment, which might be a read error. This sequence joins TRBV9 and TRBJ2-5, with 10 bases fitting TRBD2. This CDR3 spans 16 amino acids. In germline, CDR1 is SGDLS, CDR2 YYNGEE. CDR3 sequence reads: CTSSGRGLAAQEAQYF. The CDR3 DNA is TGTACCAGCAGCGGACGCGGACTAGCGGCCCAAGAGGCCCAGTACTTC.

Regarding this clonotype: Possible read error: a much larger clone is one base away. The chain joins TRBV28 to TRBJ2-5, with D perhaps TRBD1 or TRBD2 (5 bases each). The CDR3 is 16 amino acids. Per germline, CDR1 MDHEN and CDR2 SYDVKM. The CDR3 nucleotides are TGTGCCAGCAGTTCGTCCAGGCCTCTTAGGGGAGAGACCCGGTACTTC. Its protein is CASSSSRPLRGETRYF.

This clonotype appeared a few times. A much larger clone differs by one base, so this may be a read error. The V gene is TRBV7-2, the J gene TRBJ2-5; weak D call: TRBD2 (5 bases). Trimming left V 5 bases short and J 5 bases short, with 12 bases between. Germline loops: CDR1 SGHTA, CDR2 FQGNSA. The CDR3 totals 13 residues. The CDR3 region has the DNA TGTGCCAGCAGCCCGCCGGGGTGCGAGACCCAGTACTTC. Its translation: CASSPPGCETQYF.

As concerns this clonotype: This sequence may be a read error, since a much larger clone differs from it by one base. The genes are TRBV3-1 and TRBJ2-1; D is possibly TRBD1 (7 bases). The assigned J gene may be wrong: the sequence end matches TRBJ2-7 better. CDR1 LGHDT and CDR2 YNNKEL come from the germline V gene (reference sequence). This CDR3 has 15 residues. The CDR3 coding sequence is TGTGCCAGCAGAGCAGGGGGGATCTCCTACAATGAGCAGTACTTC. Protein sequence: CASRAGGISYNEQYF.

This clonotype was seen a handful of times. The chain carries TRBV12-3 or TRBV12-4 and TRBJ2-3; 7 positions match TRBD1. With 0 bases clipped from V and 4 bases from J, the junction kept 4 bases outside the gene matches. There are 15 residues in the CDR3. The chain's CDR3 is CASSLAGQNADTQYF. The CDR3, as DNA: TGTGCCAGCAGTTTAGCGGGACAGAACGCAGATACGCAGTATTTT.

This clonotype has at least ten counts. The chain recombines TRBV30 with TRBJ1-5; tentatively, D is TRBD1 (5 bases). V lost 1 base to trimming and J lost 11 bases, with 15 bases between them. CDR3 length equals 13 residues. Per the germline V gene, CDR1 is GTSNPN and CDR2 is SVGIG (reference sequence). CDR3 residues: CAWSAGSKSAQHF. The CDR3 coding sequence is TGTGCCTGGAGTGCAGGGTCAAAATCAGCCCAGCATTTT.